Below, 27 T cell receptor beta chains from the same sample are listed, as sequenced in a study of response to subunit inactivated influenza vaccine (dated by TCRdb to 2016 to 2019). Libraries were made using RT-PCR. Data came from an Illumina HiSeq 2500. TCRdb applied fastp at Q25 and MiXCR to the public reads, then kept only in-frame beta chains. Each record represents a unique CDR3 protein, reported with the most common genes and DNA among its rows. Counted in this sample were about 610,000 distinct CDR3 sequences; about 14% of them appeared once. Together, the top ten hold around 10% of the sample. The material sequenced was PBMCs from blood, taken 11 to 12 days after vaccination. The origin of the receptors is a man in his fifties or sixties who received an inactivated influenza vaccine. Donor details come from another sample of the same person, matched by shared clones.

This chain connects TRBV19 to TRBJ2-2, with 9 bases aligning to TRBD1. Unmatched junction bases numbered 12, after V lost 9 bases and J lost 4 bases. This CDR3 has 16 residues. Per the germline V gene, CDR1 is LNHDA and CDR2 is SQIVND (reference sequence). CDR3 nucleotides: TGTGCCAGCTCACCTTTGGGGACAGGGTCCACCGGGGAGCTGTTTTTT. It specifies CASSPLGTGSTGELFF.

The chain couples TRBV20-1 to TRBJ2-7; possible D gene TRBD1, 6 bases. The CDR3 has 14 residues. Looked up from germline, CDR1 is DFQATT and CDR2 is SNEGSKA (reference sequence). The V end lost 0 bases, the J end lost 4 bases, and 13 bases lay between the germline ends. In DNA form, the CDR3 reads TGCAGTGCTAGAGATACCAGGGGTCGATACGAGCAGTACTTC. This gives the protein CSARDTRGRYEQYF.

The genes are TRBV6-5 and TRBJ2-4, with unresolved D. CDR1 MNHEY and CDR2 SVGAGI come from the germline V gene. V shed 0 bases and J shed 8 bases, with 8 bases lying between them. The CDR3 sequence is 13 residues long. DNA for the CDR3: TGTGCCAGCAGTTACTCGGCCCAAGACATTCAGTACTTC. This gives the protein CASSYSAQDIQYF.

Many counts were recorded for this clonotype. The chain couples TRBV4-3 to TRBJ2-2, with TRBD2 matching over 7 bases. Germline values: CDR1 LGHNA, CDR2 YSLEER. There are 16 residues in the CDR3. V lost 4 bases to trimming and J lost 5 bases; unmatched junction nucleotides: 10. CDR3 loop: CASSPLDSGETGELFF. CDR3 in DNA: TGCGCCAGCAGCCCCCTTGACAGCGGGGAGACCGGGGAGCTGTTTTTT.

This clonotype was seen ten or more times. The chain uses TRBV18 and TRBJ1-1; 9 bases are a match to TRBD1. The CDR3 is made up of 12 amino acids. The trim removed 3 bases at V and 11 bases at J, leaving 4 bases unmatched. Germline lookup yields CDR1 KGHSH and CDR2 LQKENI. CDR3: CASSPGQGTAFF. CDR3 in DNA: TGTGCCAGCTCACCCGGACAGGGGACCGCTTTCTTT.

This clonotype was detected a few times. This sequence joins TRBV10-3 and TRBJ2-5; 9 bases line up with TRBD1. The germline V gene encodes CDR1 ENHRY and CDR2 SYGVKD. This CDR3 spans 14 amino acids. Trimming cost V 7 bases and J 6 bases; bases outside gene matches: 9. The CDR3 loop reads CAITDPDRGKTQYF. In nucleotides, the CDR3 is TGTGCCATCACTGACCCGGACAGGGGCAAGACCCAGTACTTC.

This clonotype was found a few times. The chain is built from TRBV6-5 and TRBJ2-3, with D unresolved. This CDR3 is built from 14 residues. V lost 0 bases to trimming and J lost 0 bases, with 4 bases between them. The germline CDR1 and CDR2 sequences are MNHEY and SVGAGI. The CDR3 region is CASSYSPSTDTQYF. CDR3 nucleotides: TGTGCCAGCAGTTACTCGCCGAGCACAGATACGCAGTATTTT.

This clonotype was counted between two and nine times. The chain uses TRBV12-3 or TRBV12-4 and TRBJ2-1; 13 nucleotides align to TRBD2. This CDR3 comprises 18 residues. The V gene end was trimmed by 5 bases and the J gene end by 7 bases; junction bases not matched to a gene: 14. The chain's CDR3 is CASSPTSGGAVGLNEQFF. The CDR3 nucleotides are TGTGCCAGCAGTCCTACTAGCGGGGGGGCTGTAGGTTTGAATGAGCAGTTCTTC.

The chain recombines TRBV5-1 with TRBJ2-1, with D perhaps being TRBD1 or TRBD2 (5 bases each). Germline CDR1 is SGHRS and CDR2 is YFSETQ. V lost 0 bases and J lost 2, with 12 bases in between. The CDR3 runs to 16 residues. The chain's CDR3 is CASSLDSGGPYNEQFF. Here the CDR3 DNA reads TGCGCCAGCAGCTTGGATTCTGGGGGACCCTACAATGAGCAGTTCTTC.

V and J are TRBV28 and TRBJ1-2; 7 bases fit TRBD1. V shed 3 bases and J 8 bases; nucleotides not matched to a gene: 9. This CDR3 has 14 amino acids. CDR1 and CDR2 from the germline V gene are MDHEN and SYDVKM. Here the CDR3 DNA reads TGTGCCAGCAGTTTGATCGGCCGACAGGGCGGCTACACCTTC. It is translated as CASSLIGRQGGYTF.

This clonotype has only a few counts. The genes are TRBV7-9 and TRBJ2-2; D is unresolved. The CDR3 contains 13 residues. V lost 5 bases and J 6 bases, leaving 10 bases between the germline ends. Germline V gene lookup returns CDR1 SEHNR and CDR2 FQNEAQ (reference sequence). CDR3 bases: TGTGCCAGCAGCGTCAATGGGCCCGGGGAGCTGTTTTTT. Translating gives CASSVNGPGELFF.

The chain carries TRBV24-1 and TRBJ2-5; D is possibly TRBD2 (6 bases). Looked up from germline, CDR1 is KGHDR and CDR2 is SFDVKD. Deletions cut 3 bases from V and 4 bases from J, with 14 bases between. CDR3 length: 15 amino acids. CDR3 loop: CATSDPQGAGETQYF. The CDR3 nucleotides read TGTGCCACCAGTGATCCTCAGGGAGCGGGAGAGACCCAGTACTTC.

This clonotype was found a few times. This rearrangement joins TRBV9 to TRBJ1-1; 7 nucleotides agree with TRBD1. Unmatched junction bases numbered 4, after V lost 0 bases and J lost 5 bases. Germline CDR1 reads SGDLS; CDR2 reads YYNGEE. There are 14 residues in the CDR3. CDR3 loop: CASSVEGQKTEAFF. CDR3 DNA: TGTGCCAGCAGCGTAGAGGGACAGAAAACTGAAGCTTTCTTT.

This clonotype was detected only a few times. The V gene is TRBV29-1, the J gene TRBJ2-1; TRBD1 might be the D (6 bases). The V gene lost 8 bases and the J gene lost 4 bases, with 12 bases spanning the gap. CDR1 SQVTM and CDR2 ANQGSEA come from the germline V gene. This CDR3 spans 12 amino acids. CDR3 sequence reads: CSSAGDYNEQFF. The CDR3, as DNA: TGCAGCTCGGCAGGGGATTACAATGAGCAGTTCTTC.

This sequence joins TRBV4-3 and TRBJ2-7; D tentatively reads TRBD1 or TRBD2 (6 bases each). This CDR3 region has 16 residues. Trimming pared 0 bases from V and 4 bases from J, leaving 16 bases between. Germline lookup yields CDR1 LGHNA and CDR2 YSLEER. The CDR3 sequence: CASSQERGGLRYEQYF. The CDR3 DNA reads TGCGCCAGCAGCCAAGAGAGAGGGGGGCTCAGGTACGAGCAGTACTTC.

The V and J genes are TRBV13 and TRBJ1-1; 9 positions agree with TRBD1. CDR3 size: 15 residues. V trimming: 3 bases; J trimming: 1 base; junction bases outside the gene matches: 3. In germline, CDR1 is PRHDT, CDR2 FYEKMQ (reference sequence). The CDR3 DNA sequence: TGTGCCAGCAGCTTGGCACAGGGGGCGAACACTGAAGCTTTCTTT. Its translation: CASSLAQGANTEAFF.

The table lists this clonotype with a few counts. The V gene is TRBV5-4, the J gene TRBJ2-5; D might be TRBD2 (6 bases). CDR1 and CDR2 (germline): SGHNT, YYREEE (reference sequence). Trimming took off 5 bases at V and 5 bases at J, with 13 bases between the two ends. CDR3 length: 13 residues. CDR3 DNA: TGTGCCAGCAGTAAGGAGGGGAGGGAGACCCAGTACTTC. Protein product: CASSKEGRETQYF. The entire variable domain, with the rest obtained from reference TRBV5-4 and TRBJ2-5, is as follows: ETGVTQSPTHLIKTRGQQVTLRCSSQSGHNTVSWYQQALGQGPQFIFQYYREEENGRGNFPPRFSGLQFPNYSSELNVNALELDDSALYLCASSKEGRETQYFGPGTRLLVL.

The chain links TRBV5-1 to TRBJ2-7; TRBD1 agrees at 8 bases. The V segment lost 3 bases and the J segment 8 bases; nucleotides outside the gene matches: 4. Germline V gene sequence: CDR1 SGHRS, CDR2 YFSETQ. This CDR3 is built from 12 residues. In DNA, the CDR3 is TGCGCCAGCAGCTCCGGACAGGGACAGCAGTACTTC. Translated, it gives CASSSGQGQQYF.

This clonotype was seen a handful of times. The gene calls are TRBV18 and TRBJ1-5; D call uncertain. This CDR3 has 15 residues. With 3 bases removed from V and 3 bases from J, the gap between germline ends came to 12 bases. CDR1 is KGHSH, CDR2 LQKENI, per germline. The chain's CDR3 is CASSPGARFNQPQHF. The CDR3 nucleotides are TGTGCCAGCTCACCGGGAGCAAGATTCAATCAGCCCCAGCATTTT.

The chain links TRBV10-3 to TRBJ2-7; TRBD1 aligns across 8 bases. The trim removed 3 bases at V and 2 bases at J, leaving 6 bases unmatched. Per the germline V gene, CDR1 is ENHRY and CDR2 is SYGVKD. CDR3 length equals 15 residues. CDR3 DNA sequence: TGTGCCATCAGTGATGGTCAGGGGGCGGCCTACGAGCAGTACTTC. Protein: CAISDGQGAAYEQYF.

A few counts support this clonotype. This chain joins TRBV12-3 or TRBV12-4 and TRBJ1-1; 7 positions agree with TRBD1. The CDR3 runs to 16 residues. J lost 0 bases, V lost 6 bases, and 10 bases had no gene match. The DNA for the CDR3 is TGTGCCAGCAGCCTGGGGACAGCTATTATGAACACTGAAGCTTTCTTT. Its translation: CASSLGTAIMNTEAFF.

This clonotype has just a few counts. V usage is TRBV5-1 and J usage is TRBJ2-7, with D possibly matching TRBD1 (7 bases). The germline V gene has CDR1 SGHRS and CDR2 YFSETQ. This CDR3 contains 13 residues. Deletions cut 4 bases from V and 2 bases from J, with 10 bases between. CDR3 amino acids: CASSAGQPYEQYF. The CDR3 nucleotides are TGCGCCAGCAGCGCGGGACAGCCCTACGAGCAGTACTTC.

This clonotype was found once. The chain recombines TRBV4-1 with TRBJ2-5, with D tentatively TRBD1 (5 bases). Germline assignment: CDR1 MGHRA and CDR2 YSYEKL. This CDR3 contains 15 residues. V was trimmed by 1 base and J by 5 bases, leaving 14 bases between them. DNA for the CDR3: TGCGCCAGCAGCCAAGTGGGCAAGGGGCGTGAGACCCAGTACTTC. Its translation: CASSQVGKGRETQYF.

This clonotype was found a few times. The chain uses TRBV5-1 and TRBJ2-3, with 9 positions matching TRBD1. V gave up 5 bases and J gave up 2 bases; unmatched junction bases: 12. This CDR3 is built from 17 residues. From germline, CDR1 is SGHRS and CDR2 YFSETQ. CDR3 nucleotide sequence: TGCGCCAGCAGTTGGAATACCGGGACAGGGACCACAGATACGCAGTATTTT. Its protein product is CASSWNTGTGTTDTQYF.

This chain uses TRBV18 with TRBJ1-3; D gene ambiguous. V dropped 4 bases and J dropped 0 bases, with 13 bases sitting between them. The CDR3 has 16 residues. CDR1 is KGHSH, CDR2 LQKENI, per germline. The CDR3 loop is CASSLTRSSSGNTIYF. CDR3 sequence (DNA): TGTGCCAGCTCACTTACCAGGAGCAGCTCTGGAAACACCATATATTTT.

J is TRBJ1-1 and V is TRBV27; D call uncertain. This CDR3 region has 16 residues. CDR1 is MNHEY and CDR2 is SMNVEV in the germline V gene (reference sequence). With 6 bases removed from V and 4 bases from J, the gap between germline ends came to 21 bases. CDR3 sequence: CASSATSLLGFTEAFF. CDR3 nucleotide sequence: TGTGCCAGCAGCGCCACTTCCCTACTAGGGTTCACTGAAGCTTTCTTT.

The genes are TRBV29-1 and TRBJ2-7, with D perhaps TRBD1 or TRBD2 (7 bases each). This CDR3 comprises 13 residues. Germline CDR1 SQVTM, CDR2 ANQGSEA. V lost 3 bases and J lost 6, with 15 bases in between. Here the CDR3 reads CSVDWRRGGEQYF. CDR3 sequence (DNA): TGCAGCGTTGATTGGCGCAGGGGGGGCGAGCAGTACTTC.